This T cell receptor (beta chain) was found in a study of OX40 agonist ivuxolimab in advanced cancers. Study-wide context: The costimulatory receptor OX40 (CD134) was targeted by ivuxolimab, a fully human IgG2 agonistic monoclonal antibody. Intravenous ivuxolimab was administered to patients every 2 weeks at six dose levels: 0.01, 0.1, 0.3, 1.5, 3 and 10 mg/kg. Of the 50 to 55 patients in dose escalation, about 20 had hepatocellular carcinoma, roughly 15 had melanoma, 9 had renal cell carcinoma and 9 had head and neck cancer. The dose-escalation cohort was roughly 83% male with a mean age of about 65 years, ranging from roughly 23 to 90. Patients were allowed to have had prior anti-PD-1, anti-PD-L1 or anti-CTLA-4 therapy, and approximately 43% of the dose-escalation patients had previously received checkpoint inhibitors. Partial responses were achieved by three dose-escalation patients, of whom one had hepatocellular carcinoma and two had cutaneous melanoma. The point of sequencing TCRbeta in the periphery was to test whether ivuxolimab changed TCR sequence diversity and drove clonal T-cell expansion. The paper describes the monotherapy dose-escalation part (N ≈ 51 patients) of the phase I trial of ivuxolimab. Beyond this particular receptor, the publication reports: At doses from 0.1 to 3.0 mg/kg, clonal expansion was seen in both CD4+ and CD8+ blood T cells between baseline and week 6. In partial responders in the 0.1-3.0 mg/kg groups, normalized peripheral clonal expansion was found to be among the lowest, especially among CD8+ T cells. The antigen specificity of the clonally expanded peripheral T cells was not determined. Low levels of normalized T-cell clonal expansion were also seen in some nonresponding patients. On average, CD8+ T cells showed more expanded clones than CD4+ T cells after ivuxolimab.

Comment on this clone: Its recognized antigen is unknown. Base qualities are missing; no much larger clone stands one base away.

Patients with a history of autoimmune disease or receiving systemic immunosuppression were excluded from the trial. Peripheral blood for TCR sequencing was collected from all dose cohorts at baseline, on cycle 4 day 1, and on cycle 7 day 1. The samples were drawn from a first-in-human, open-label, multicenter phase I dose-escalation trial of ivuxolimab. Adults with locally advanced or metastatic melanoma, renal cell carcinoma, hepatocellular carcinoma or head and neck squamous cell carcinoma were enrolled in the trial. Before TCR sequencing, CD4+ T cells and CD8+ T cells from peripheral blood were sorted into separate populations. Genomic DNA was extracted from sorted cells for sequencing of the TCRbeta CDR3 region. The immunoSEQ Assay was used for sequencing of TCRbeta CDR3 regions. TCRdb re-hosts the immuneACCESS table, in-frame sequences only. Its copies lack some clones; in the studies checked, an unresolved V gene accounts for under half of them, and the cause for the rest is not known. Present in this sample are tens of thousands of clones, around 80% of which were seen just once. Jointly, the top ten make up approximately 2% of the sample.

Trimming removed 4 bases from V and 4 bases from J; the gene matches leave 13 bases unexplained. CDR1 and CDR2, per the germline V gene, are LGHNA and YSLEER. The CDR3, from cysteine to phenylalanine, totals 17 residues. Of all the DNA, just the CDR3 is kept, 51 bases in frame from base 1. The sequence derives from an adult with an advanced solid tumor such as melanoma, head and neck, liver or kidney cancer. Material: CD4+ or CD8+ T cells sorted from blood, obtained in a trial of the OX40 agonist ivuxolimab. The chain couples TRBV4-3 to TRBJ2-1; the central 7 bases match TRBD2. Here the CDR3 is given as CASSRNLRGEVYNEQFF. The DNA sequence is TGCGCCAGCAGCCGGAACCTTCGGGGGGAGGTTTACAATGAGCAGTTCTTC.